Each of the 5 T cell receptor beta chains below was sequenced from the same sample in a study of identical twins. Each CDR3 protein gets one entry after TCRdb re-called the 5' RACE reads with MiXCR. The sample has some 250,000 distinct CDR3 sequences; approximately 12% are singletons. These sequences were also reported in another study, on yellow fever vaccine responses in identical twins.

The source material was memory (CD45RO+) T cells sorted from blood. Receptor source: a woman aged 18-29 years in good health.

In its sample, this clonotype was seen many times. This chain joins TRBV4-2 and TRBJ2-6; 7 positions match TRBD1. Germline CDR1 reads LGHNA; CDR2 reads YNFKEQ. Trimming at V came to 0 bases and at J to 4 bases, leaving 3 bases not matched to a gene. The CDR3 has 16 residues. The CDR3 DNA sequence: TGTGCCAGCAGCCAAGATAAGGGGGCCGGGGCCAACGTCCTGACTTTC. Its protein is CASSQDKGAGANVLTF.

The chain is built from TRBV19 and TRBJ2-4; D possibly corresponds to TRBD2 (6 bases). Germline CDR1 reads LNHDA; CDR2 reads SQIVND (reference sequence). V gave up 6 bases and J gave up 6 bases, with 21 bases separating them. CDR3 size: 16 residues. CDR3 sequence reads: CASSPFGGGGGNIQYF. The DNA for the CDR3 is TGTGCCAGTAGCCCCTTCGGGGGAGGTGGGGGAAACATTCAGTACTTC.

Notes on this clonotype: At one of its ends the junction is not consistent with the germline gene, which may arise from a read error. The V and J genes are TRBV10-2 and TRBJ2-7; no firm D call. The germline V gene encodes CDR1 WSHSY and CDR2 SAAADI. The CDR3 contains 11 residues. CDR3 sequence (DNA): TGCGCCAGCAGTGAAGCAGGTAGACCCTCCTTC. It encodes CASSEAGRPSF.

This clonotype was found many times. J is TRBJ1-1 and V is TRBV28; D gene unclear. This CDR3 spans 14 amino acids. Between the trimmed V and J ends, which lost 8 bases and 2 bases, there was a span of 15 bases. CDR1 is MDHEN, CDR2 SYDVKM, per germline. CDR3 protein: CASEEGPLNTEAFF. CDR3 nucleotide sequence: TGTGCCAGCGAAGAAGGGCCCCTTAACACTGAAGCTTTCTTT. The whole variable domain, remainder taken from reference TRBV28 and TRBJ1-1, is DVKVTQSSRYLVKRTGEKVFLECVQDMDHENMFWYRQDPGLGLRLIYFSYDVKMKEKGDIPEGYSVSREKKERFSLILESASTNQTSMYLCASEEGPLNTEAFFGQGTRLTVV.

There are many counts of this clonotype. The chain's CDR3 is CASSQVIGLEQYF. CDR3 bases: TGTGCCAGCAGCCAAGTAATCGGTCTCGAGCAGTACTTC. The V gene is TRBV3-1, the J gene TRBJ2-7; D gene uncertain. Trimming cost V 1 base and J 6 bases, with 10 bases left between them. The CDR3 is made up of 13 amino acids. Germline lookup yields CDR1 LGHDT and CDR2 YNNKEL (reference sequence).